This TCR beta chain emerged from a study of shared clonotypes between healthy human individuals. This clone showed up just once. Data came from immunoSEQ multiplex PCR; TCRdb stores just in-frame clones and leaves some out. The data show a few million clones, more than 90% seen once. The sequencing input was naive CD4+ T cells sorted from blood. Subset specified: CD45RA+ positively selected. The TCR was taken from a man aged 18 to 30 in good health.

The CDR3 spells CASLPFYQETQYF. DNA for the CDR3: TGTGCCAGTTTACCTTTTTACCAAGAGACCCAGTACTTC. V usage is TRBV2 and J usage is TRBJ2-5; no clear D. V lost 9 bases to trimming and J lost 0 bases, with 11 bases between them. Looked up from germline, CDR1 is SNHLY and CDR2 is FYNNEI. The CDR3 contains 13 residues. The variable domain in full, with the rest retrieved from reference TRBV2 and TRBJ2-5, is EPEVTQTPSHQVTQMGQEVILRCVPISNHLYFYWYRQILGQKVEFLVSFYNNEISEKSEIFDDQFSVERPDGSNFTLKIRSTKLEDSAMYFCASLPFYQETQYFGPGTRLLVL.